This T cell receptor beta chain came from a study of neurological immune-mediated disorders. Notes on the study in general: The most TCR clonal expansion was seen in HTLV-1-associated myelopathy, and the least was seen in multiple sclerosis, which fell below healthy controls.

This clonotype was observed many times. Its antigen is not identified. The CDR3 sequence is 16 residues long. V was clipped by 5 bases and J by 8 bases, with 24 bases between them. CDR1 and CDR2 from the germline V gene are WSHSY and SAAADI. With 10-nucleotide random UMIs included, cDNA was synthesized by 5'RACE. Over 170 million TCR-beta sequences, together covering 15-18 subjects, were produced by every individual sequencing run that was carried out. TCRdb reanalysed the 5' RACE reads using MiXCR and keeps one entry per CDR3 protein. This repertoire shows tens of thousands of distinct CDR3 sequences, approximately 15% found once; its top ten account for approximately 4.2%. The time point here: longitudinal time-point 1 (baseline). Where libraries were unsorted, they were derived from 2 million PBMCs stored at -80 degrees C.

This rearrangement joins TRBV10-2 to TRBJ1-2, with D perhaps TRBD1 (5 bases). The sequencing input was PBMCs. This TCR came from a female donor with HTLV-1-associated myelopathy (HAM/TSP). The CDR3: CASSPGGVRLGYGYTF. CDR3 bases: TGCGCCAGCAGTCCGGGGGGGGTACGGCTCGGATACGGCTACACCTTC.